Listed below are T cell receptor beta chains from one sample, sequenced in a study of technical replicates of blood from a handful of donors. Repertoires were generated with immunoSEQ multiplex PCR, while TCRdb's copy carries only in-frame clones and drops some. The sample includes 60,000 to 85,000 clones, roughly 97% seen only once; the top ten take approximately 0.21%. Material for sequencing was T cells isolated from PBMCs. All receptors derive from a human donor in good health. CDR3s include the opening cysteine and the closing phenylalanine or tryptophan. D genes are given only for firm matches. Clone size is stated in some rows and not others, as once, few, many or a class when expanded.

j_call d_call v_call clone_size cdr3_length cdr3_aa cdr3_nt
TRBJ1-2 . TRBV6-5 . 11 CATRGVYGYTF TGTGCCACCCGAGGAGTTTATGGCTACACCTTC
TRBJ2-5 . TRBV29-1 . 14 CSVGLSDSWETQYF TGCAGCGTTGGACTCTCCGACAGTTGGGAGACCCAGTACTTC
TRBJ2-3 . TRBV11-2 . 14 CASSLAQAPDTQYF TGTGCCAGCAGCTTAGCACAGGCCCCAGATACGCAGTATTTT
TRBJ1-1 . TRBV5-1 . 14 CASSLRGRETEAFF TGCGCCAGCAGCTTACGGGGGAGGGAGACTGAAGCTTTCTTT
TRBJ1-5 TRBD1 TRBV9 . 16 CASSVPRDRYYQPQHF TGTGCCAGCAGCGTACCACGGGACAGGTATTATCAGCCCCAGCATTTT
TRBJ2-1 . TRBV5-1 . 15 CASSLWYYTYNEQFF TGCGCCAGCAGCCTGTGGTACTACACCTACAATGAGCAGTTCTTC
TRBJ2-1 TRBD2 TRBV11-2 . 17 CASSLGGTSGGYNEQFF TGTGCCAGCAGCTTAGGTGGGACTAGCGGGGGGTACAATGAGCAGTTCTTC
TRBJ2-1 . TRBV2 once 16 CASGGGNRAGYNEQFF TGTGCCAGCGGGGGGGGGAACAGGGCAGGCTACAATGAGCAGTTCTTC
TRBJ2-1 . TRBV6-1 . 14 CASSDQLGTSEQFF TGTGCCAGCAGTGACCAACTAGGAACCAGTGAGCAGTTCTTC
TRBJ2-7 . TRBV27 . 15 CASSWAHVSSYEQYF TGTGCCAGCAGTTGGGCCCACGTTTCTTCCTACGAGCAGTACTTC
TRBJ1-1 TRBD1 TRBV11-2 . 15 CASSSAGQGLYGAFF TGTGCCAGCAGCTCCGCGGGACAGGGCCTTTACGGAGCTTTCTTT
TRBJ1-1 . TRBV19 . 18 CASSITDSWTHMNTEAFF TGTGCCAGTAGTATAACTGACAGCTGGACCCACATGAACACTGAAGCTTTCTTT
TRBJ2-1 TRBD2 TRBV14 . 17 CASSPLLSGGYYNEQFF TGTGCCAGCAGCCCCCTCCTTAGCGGGGGATATTACAATGAGCAGTTCTTC
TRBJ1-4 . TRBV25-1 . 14 CASSGGTNNEKLFF TGTGCCAGCAGTGGCGGGACCAATAATGAAAAACTGTTTTTT
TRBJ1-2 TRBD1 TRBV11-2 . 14 CASSPGQGARGYTF TGTGCCAGCAGCCCAGGGCAGGGGGCGCGGGGCTACACCTTC
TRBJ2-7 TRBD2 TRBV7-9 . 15 CASSLEGGRTYEQYF TGTGCCAGCAGCTTAGAAGGCGGGAGAACCTACGAGCAGTACTTC
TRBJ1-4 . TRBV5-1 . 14 CASSLGAVDEKLFF TGCGCCAGCAGCCTTGGGGCCGTTGATGAAAAACTGTTTTTT
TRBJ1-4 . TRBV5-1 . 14 CASSLRTENEKLFF TGCGCCAGCAGCTTGAGGACAGAGAATGAAAAACTGTTTTTT
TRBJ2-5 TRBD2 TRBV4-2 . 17 CASSQVGLAGLQETQYF TGTGCCAGCAGCCAAGTAGGACTAGCGGGACTCCAAGAGACCCAGTACTTC
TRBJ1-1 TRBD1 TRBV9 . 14 CASSPGTGGSEAFF TGTGCCAGCAGCCCCGGGACAGGGGGCTCTGAAGCTTTCTTT
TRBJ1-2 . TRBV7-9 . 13 CASSPKGDYGYTF TGTGCCAGCAGCCCTAAAGGGGACTATGGCTACACCTTC
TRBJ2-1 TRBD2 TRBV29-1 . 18 CSVEDTVGSGSYYNEQFF TGCAGCGTTGAAGATACGGTAGGAAGCGGGAGTTACTACAATGAGCAGTTCTTC
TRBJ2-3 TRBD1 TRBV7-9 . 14 CASSLDRGRDTQYF TGTGCCAGCAGCCTGGACAGGGGTCGGGATACGCAGTATTTT
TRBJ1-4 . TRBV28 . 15 CASTPTAGVNEKLFF TGTGCCAGCACCCCTACGGCAGGGGTGAATGAAAAACTGTTTTTT
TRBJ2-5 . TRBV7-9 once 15 CASSQRFPVQETQYF TGTGCCAGCAGCCAGAGGTTCCCGGTCCAAGAGACCCAGTACTTC
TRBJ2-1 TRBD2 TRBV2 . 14 CASGRTSPGPTQFF TGTGCCAGTGGAAGGACTAGCCCGGGGCCCACGCAGTTCTTC
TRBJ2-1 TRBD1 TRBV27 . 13 CASRDRGYNEQFF TGTGCCAGCAGGGACAGGGGCTACAATGAGCAGTTCTTC
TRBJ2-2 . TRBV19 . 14 CASRALANTGELFF TGTGCCAGTAGGGCCCTAGCGAACACCGGGGAGCTGTTTTTT